Included here is one T cell receptor beta chain sequence, with context. Its antigen is unknown. The data are from a study of vaccination effects on CD4 cells after COVID-19. CDR1 and CDR2 (germline): LGHNT, FRNRAP. The germline V and J ends were trimmed by 5 bases and 0 bases, with 9 bases remaining between them. CDR3 length: 14 residues. Isolating CD4+ T cells followed approximately 10 days of culture. The person had a PCR-confirmed SARS-CoV-2 infection during March to December 2020. Vaccine administered to participants consisted of two doses of either BNT162b2 or mRNA-1273. TCRdb keeps only in-frame clones here, not all; method: immunoSEQ multiplex PCR. The sample has tens of thousands of clones, over 65% seen once.

V usage is TRBV12-5 and J usage is TRBJ2-3; a possible D gene is TRBD2 (6 bases). This material consisted of CD4+ T cells from PBMCs cultured without peptide, taken after COVID-19 vaccination. This TCR was sampled from a human donor who had a prior SARS-CoV-2 infection. The CDR3 reads CASGTGTSTDTQYF. For the CDR3, the DNA is TGTGCTAGTGGTACTGGGACTAGCACAGATACGCAGTATTTT.